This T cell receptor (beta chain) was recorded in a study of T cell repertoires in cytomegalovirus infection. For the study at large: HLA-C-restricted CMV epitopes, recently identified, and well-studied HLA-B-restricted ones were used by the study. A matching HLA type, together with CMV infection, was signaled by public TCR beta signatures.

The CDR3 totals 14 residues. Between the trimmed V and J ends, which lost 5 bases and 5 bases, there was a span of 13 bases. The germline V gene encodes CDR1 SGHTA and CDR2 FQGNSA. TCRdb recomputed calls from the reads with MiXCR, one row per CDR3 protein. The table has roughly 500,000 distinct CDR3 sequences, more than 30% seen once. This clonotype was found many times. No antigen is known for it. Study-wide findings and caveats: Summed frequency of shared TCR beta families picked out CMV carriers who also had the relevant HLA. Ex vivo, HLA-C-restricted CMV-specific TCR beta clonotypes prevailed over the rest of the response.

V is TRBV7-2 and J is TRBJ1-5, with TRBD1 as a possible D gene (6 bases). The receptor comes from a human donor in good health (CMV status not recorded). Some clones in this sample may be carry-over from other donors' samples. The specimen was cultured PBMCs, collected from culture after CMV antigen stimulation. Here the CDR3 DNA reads TGTGCCAGCAGCGCCCCTCAGGGGCATCAGCCCCAGCATTTT. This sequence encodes CASSAPQGHQPQHF. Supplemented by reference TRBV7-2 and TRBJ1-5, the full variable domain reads GAGVSQSPSNKVTEKGKDVELRCDPISGHTALYWYRQSLGQGLEFLIYFQGNSAPDKSGLPSDRFSAERTGGSVSTLTIQRTQQEDSAVYLCASSAPQGHQPQHFGDGTRLSIL.